These 11 T cell receptor beta chains originate from one sample sequenced in a study of cytomegalovirus exposure and HLA in healthy donors. PCR employed 60 Vbeta and 13 Jbeta primers. Only in-frame clones appear in the TCRdb table, and some are missing; sequencing was by immunoSEQ multiplex PCR. Counted here are about 63,000 clones, more than 65% occurring once; the ten biggest clones make up less than 3%. Sequenced: PBMCs. The receptors were sampled from a woman in her 30s in good health and CMV-seronegative.

This chain connects TRBV7-2 to TRBJ2-4; TRBD2 is a possible D gene (5 bases). The CDR3 totals 16 residues. Germline V gives CDR1 SGHTA, CDR2 FQGNSA. V was shortened by 0 bases and J by 0 bases, with 9 bases between the two germline ends. The CDR3 nucleotides read TGTGCCAGCAGCTTAGCCGGGGTCATAGCCAAAAACATTCAGTACTTC. It translates to CASSLAGVIAKNIQYF. The full variable domain, with the rest looked up from reference TRBV7-2 and TRBJ2-4, is GAGVSQSPSNKVTEKGKDVELRCDPISGHTALYWYRQSLGQGLEFLIYFQGNSAPDKSGLPSDRFSAERTGGSVSTLTIQRTQQEDSAVYLCASSLAGVIAKNIQYFGAGTRLSVL.

The rearrangement joins TRBV9 to TRBJ1-1; 9 bases agree with TRBD1. The V segment lost 0 bases and the J segment 6 bases; nucleotides outside the gene matches: 6. Looked up from germline, CDR1 is SGDLS and CDR2 is YYNGEE. This CDR3 has 15 residues. CDR3 nucleotides: TGTGCCAGCAGCGTAGTATTACAGGGGGCTTCTGAAGCTTTCTTT. This sequence encodes CASSVVLQGASEAFF. Filled out from reference TRBV9 and TRBJ1-1, the complete variable domain reads DSGVTQTPKHLITATGQRVTLRCSPRSGDLSVYWYQQSLDQGLQFLIQYYNGEERAKGNILERFSAQQFPDLHSELNLSSLELGDSALYFCASSVVLQGASEAFFGQGTRLTVV.

The rearrangement joins TRBV29-1 to TRBJ1-3; D not resolved. In germline, CDR1 is SQVTM, CDR2 ANQGSEA. V dropped 4 bases and J dropped 0 bases, with 7 bases sitting between them. The CDR3 runs 13 residues. The DNA for the CDR3 is TGCAGCGTTGTGTCCCTCTCTGGAAACACCATATATTTT. Translating it yields CSVVSLSGNTIYF. Full variable domain (rest looked up from reference TRBV29-1 and TRBJ1-3): SAVISQKPSRDICQRGTSLTIQCQVDSQVTMMFWYRQQPGQSLTLIATANQGSEATYESGFVIDKFPISRPNLTFSTLTVSNMSPEDSSIYLCSVVSLSGNTIYFGEGSWLTVV.

This sequence joins TRBV4-3 and TRBJ1-5, with 9 positions matching TRBD1. The CDR3 loop spans 15 amino acids. The junction had 5 bases not matched to a gene; V was cut back by 1 base and J by 7 bases. Germline values: CDR1 LGHNA, CDR2 YSLEER. CDR3 nucleotide sequence: TGCGCCAGCAGCCAAGGGACAGGGGTGAACCAGCCCCAGCATTTT. Translation: CASSQGTGVNQPQHF.

The V call is TRBV25-1, the J call TRBJ2-5; 7 bases align to TRBD1. This CDR3 has 15 residues. Per germline, CDR1 MGHDK and CDR2 SYGVNS. The junction had 7 bases not matched to a gene; V was cut back by 4 bases and J by 2 bases. The CDR3 is CASSVTGMRQETQYF. Here the CDR3 DNA reads TGTGCCAGCAGTGTGACAGGGATGCGTCAAGAGACCCAGTACTTC.

CDR3 nucleotides: TGTGCCACCAGCAGGAGACAGGGCCAAAATCAGCCCCAGCATTTT. This translates into CATSRRQGQNQPQHF. The V and J genes are TRBV15 and TRBJ1-5, with 7 bases identical to TRBD1. This CDR3 comprises 15 residues. CDR1 LNHNV and CDR2 YYDKDF come from the germline V gene (reference sequence). J was trimmed by 4 bases and V by 3 bases; bases with no gene match: 6.

The V and J genes are TRBV29-1 and TRBJ1-1, with D unclear. Germline V gene lookup returns CDR1 SQVTM and CDR2 ANQGSEA. The CDR3 sequence is 13 residues long. The V end was cut by 6 bases, the J end by 2 bases, with 13 bases between. As DNA, the CDR3 is TGCAGCGTCTATGAGGGTTCAAACACTGAAGCTTTCTTT. This gives the protein CSVYEGSNTEAFF.

CDR3 region: CASSQDRSGMNTGELFF. The DNA for the CDR3 is TGCGCCAGCAGCCAAGATCGTAGCGGGATGAACACCGGGGAGCTGTTTTTT. V and J are TRBV4-3 and TRBJ2-2; 8 bases match TRBD2. Germline V lookup: CDR1 LGHNA, CDR2 YSLEER. CDR3 length equals 17 residues. J gave up 1 base and V 0 bases, and 4 bases lay outside the gene matches.

The chain carries TRBV14 and TRBJ2-5, with 7 bases fitting TRBD1. The CDR3 runs 15 residues. CDR1 is SGHDN, CDR2 FVKESK, per germline. Trimming removed 3 bases from V and 4 bases from J; junction bases left unmatched: 8. CDR3: CASSQGQIGGETQYF. CDR3 sequence (DNA): TGTGCCAGCAGCCAGGGACAGATCGGCGGAGAGACCCAGTACTTC.

The chain employs TRBV6-1 and TRBJ1-2; weak D call: TRBD1 (6 bases). Germline V gives CDR1 MNHNS, CDR2 SASEGT. This CDR3 region has 12 residues. V lost 4 bases and J lost 3, with 6 bases in between. CDR3 sequence: CASSAGDYGYTF. CDR3 bases: TGTGCCAGCAGTGCAGGGGACTATGGCTACACCTTC.

The sample holds a few counts of this clone. V gene TRBV30 combines with J gene TRBJ1-4; weak D call: TRBD1 (6 bases). This CDR3 contains 13 residues. Trimming took 5 bases from V and 5 from J, leaving 12 bases between them. Germline V lookup: CDR1 GTSNPN, CDR2 SVGIG (reference sequence). CDR3 residues: CAWGIQGNEKLFF. The CDR3 bases are TGTGCCTGGGGGATACAGGGAAATGAAAAACTGTTTTTT.